The clone carrying this T cell receptor (beta chain) was found once. Between the trimmed V and J ends, which lost 6 bases and 4 bases, there was a span of 15 bases. Germline values: CDR1 SNHLY, CDR2 FYNNEI. The CDR3 runs to 14 residues. Source study methods: Reference gene primer amplification in the assay estimated nucleated cell counts. The repertoire was sequenced with immunoSEQ multiplex PCR; TCRdb's copy has only in-frame clones and lacks some. The V and J calls and clone size were taken over from that table, and D and trimming were inferred from the DNA. The sample holds 250,000 to 350,000 clones, around 90% seen once. The data derive from a study of blood T cell repertoires in COVID-19. Across the study: T cells, B-cell-depleted T cells, or PBMCs supplied cDNA or gDNA.

Those who participated ranged in age from roughly 18 to 90 years and resided in about two dozen US areas. Participants reported their clinical history, and cohort assignment relied on those reports. This sequence originates from a woman aged 25-40 years who had recovered from COVID-19. The sequenced sample was PBMCs or T cells enriched from blood (not recorded which). The V gene is TRBV2, the J gene TRBJ2-5; D possibly corresponds to TRBD1 (6 bases). In DNA, the CDR3 is TGTGCCAGCAGAAAACGCGGACAGCCAGAGACCCAGTACTTC. This translates into CASRKRGQPETQYF.